This entry lists 29 T cell receptor beta chains sequenced from one sample in a study of blood T cell repertoires in COVID-19. The repertoire was sequenced with immunoSEQ multiplex PCR; TCRdb's copy has only in-frame clones and lacks some. The sample consists of 130,000 to 150,000 clones, 80% to 85% of them appearing once. Sequencing input: peripheral blood. These receptors were collected from a human donor in a cohort sampled during active COVID-19.

This chain joins TRBV19 and TRBJ1-2, with 8 bases aligning to TRBD1. Germline CDR1 LNHDA, CDR2 SQIVND (reference sequence). The CDR3 covers 14 residues. Germline trimming cut 7 bases from V and 7 bases from J; bases unmatched to any gene: 11. This CDR3 is CASIRQGFLSGYTF. Written as DNA, the CDR3 is TGTGCCAGTATCCGACAGGGGTTCCTATCTGGCTACACCTTC.

The chain carries TRBV5-1 and TRBJ2-1, with 9 positions matching TRBD2. Germline CDR1 is SGHRS and CDR2 is YFSETQ. CDR3 length: 15 amino acids. The J segment lost 4 bases and the V segment lost 6 bases, leaving 8 bases of the junction unmatched. The CDR3 nucleotides read TGCGCCAGCACCCCTGCCAGCGGGGGGTACAATGAGCAGTTCTTC. It specifies CASTPASGGYNEQFF.

The chain is built from TRBV2 and TRBJ1-1; D may be TRBD1 (6 bases). CDR1 and CDR2 (germline): SNHLY, FYNNEI. The length of the CDR3 is 15 residues. V shed 1 base and J shed 4 bases, with 13 bases lying between them. The chain's CDR3 is CASSEDGGAGTEAFF. For the CDR3, the DNA is TGTGCCAGCAGTGAAGACGGGGGGGCGGGCACTGAAGCTTTCTTT.

The CDR3 loop is CASSRPGSGYGYTF. The CDR3 DNA is TGTGCCAGCAGCCGACCGGGGTCGGGCTATGGCTACACCTTC. The V call is TRBV7-9, the J call TRBJ1-2; D call uncertain. The CDR3 runs to 14 residues. Trimming pared 5 bases from V and 4 bases from J, leaving 14 bases between. Per germline, CDR1 SEHNR and CDR2 FQNEAQ (reference sequence).

The V gene is TRBV7-2, the J gene TRBJ1-5; the D is unclear. The CDR3 spans 13 residues. Germline CDR1 is SGHTA and CDR2 is FQGNSA. V was clipped by 3 bases and J by 4 bases, with 7 bases between them. The CDR3: CASSFDMNQPQHF. The CDR3 region has the DNA TGTGCCAGCAGCTTCGACATGAATCAGCCCCAGCATTTT.

This clone was seen just once. The J gene is TRBJ2-7, the V gene TRBV28; 7 bases agree with TRBD2. The CDR3 is 17 residues long. Germline-derived CDR1 and CDR2 are MDHEN and SYDVKM. V lost 1 base and J lost 1; bases outside the gene matches: 10. CDR3 residues: CASSLSPWAGVSYEQYF. In nucleotides, the CDR3 is TGTGCCAGCAGTTTATCCCCCTGGGCGGGGGTGTCCTACGAGCAGTACTTC.

This chain connects TRBV10-3 to TRBJ1-1; D might be TRBD1 (5 bases). The CDR3 loop spans 15 amino acids. Trimming left V 7 bases short and J 4 bases short, with 19 bases between. In germline, CDR1 is ENHRY, CDR2 SYGVKD. The CDR3 is CAITGARGTSTEAFF. The CDR3 bases are TGTGCCATCACCGGGGCGCGGGGAACCTCCACTGAAGCTTTCTTT.

This sequence joins TRBV5-4 and TRBJ2-1, with 12 bases that match TRBD2. The CDR3 totals 18 residues. After removal of 1 base from V and 0 bases from J, the junction contained 5 bases not matched to a gene. Germline V gene data show CDR1 as SGHNT and CDR2 as YYREEE (reference sequence). This CDR3 is CASSLRLAGGHSYNEQFF. The CDR3 DNA reads TGTGCCAGCAGCTTGAGGCTAGCGGGGGGGCACTCCTACAATGAGCAGTTCTTC. Filled out from reference TRBV5-4 and TRBJ2-1, the complete variable domain reads ETGVTQSPTHLIKTRGQQVTLRCSSQSGHNTVSWYQQALGQGPQFIFQYYREEENGRGNFPPRFSGLQFPNYSSELNVNALELDDSALYLCASSLRLAGGHSYNEQFFGPGTRLTVL.

DNA for the CDR3: TGTGCCAGCAGCGTTGAGGGATCCCCTCATAATTCACCCCTCCACTTT. Its translation: CASSVEGSPHNSPLHF. V and J are TRBV9 and TRBJ1-6; D uncertain. Germline values: CDR1 SGDLS, CDR2 YYNGEE. Trimming pared 2 bases from V and 5 bases from J, leaving 14 bases between. The CDR3 consists of 16 residues.

In this sample, this clone turned up a few times. V and J are TRBV7-9 and TRBJ1-4, with 7 bases aligning to TRBD1. Germline CDR1 reads SEHNR; CDR2 reads FQNEAQ (reference sequence). Unmatched junction bases numbered 8, after V lost 4 bases and J lost 6 bases. The CDR3 extends over 15 amino acids. The CDR3 region is CASSSTTGTDEKLFF. The CDR3 nucleotides read TGTGCCAGCAGCTCCACGACAGGGACGGATGAAAAACTGTTTTTT.

This clone was picked up a small number of times. The chain uses TRBV11-3 and TRBJ1-1, with D uncertain. Trimming removed 1 base at V and 1 base at J, with 7 bases between. Germline V gene data show CDR1 as SGHNT and CDR2 as YENEEA. The CDR3 totals 14 residues. The chain's CDR3 is CASSLVTANTEAFF. CDR3 sequence (DNA): TGTGCCAGCAGCTTAGTCACAGCGAACACTGAAGCTTTCTTT.

The CDR3 sequence is CASSWEGWTYNEQFF. CDR3 in DNA: TGTGCCAGCAGTTGGGAGGGGTGGACCTACAATGAGCAGTTCTTC. V is TRBV6-5 and J is TRBJ2-1; 7 bases fit TRBD2. J was trimmed by 2 bases and V by 4 bases; bases with no gene match: 5. CDR1 and CDR2 from the germline V gene are MNHEY and SVGAGI. This CDR3 comprises 15 residues.

In the case of this clone: A much larger clonotype is one base distant, so this may be a read error. The chain recombines TRBV2 with TRBJ1-1; TRBD1 matches at 7 bases. The CDR3 sequence is 13 residues long. CDR1 SNHLY and CDR2 FYNNEI come from the germline V gene. V was clipped by 5 bases and J by 1 base; unmatched bases: 1. The CDR3 sequence: CASSSGGNTEAFF. CDR3 bases: TGTGCCAGCAGTTCAGGGGGGAACACTGAAGCTTTCTTT.

Written as DNA, the CDR3 is TGTGCCAGCCCCCCTCTCGGGGGAGGTGGTGGCTACACCTTC. It yields the protein CASPPLGGGGGYTF. V usage is TRBV6-5 and J usage is TRBJ1-2; tentative D call: TRBD1 (5 bases). The length of the CDR3 is 14 residues. V was pared by 8 bases and J by 7 bases, with 20 bases between. CDR1 MNHEY and CDR2 SVGAGI come from the germline V gene.

Concerning this clone: The junction differs from germline at one of its ends, possibly a read error. This sequence joins TRBV6-5 and TRBJ2-5, with D perhaps matching TRBD2 (6 bases). This CDR3 comprises 11 residues. Germline CDR1 MNHEY, CDR2 SVGAGI. CDR3 DNA: TGTGCCAGCAGTTATGATGGGGGGTTGAACTTC. As protein: CASSYDGGLNF.

This clone has just a few counts. This chain links TRBV20-1 with TRBJ2-7; tentative D call: TRBD1 (6 bases). CDR1 is DFQATT, CDR2 SNEGSKA, per germline (reference sequence). The V end was cut by 2 bases, the J end by 5 bases, with 7 bases between. The CDR3 is made up of 11 amino acids. CDR3 sequence reads: CSARQGNEQYF. CDR3 nucleotide sequence: TGCAGTGCTAGACAGGGGAACGAGCAGTACTTC.

The chain employs TRBV19 and TRBJ2-6, with D uncertain. The CDR3 length is 15 residues. V was shortened by 1 base and J by 3 bases, with 7 bases between the two germline ends. Germline V CDR1 and CDR2: LNHDA, SQIVND (reference sequence). The CDR3: CASSIGPGGANVLTF. For the CDR3, the DNA is TGTGCCAGTAGTATAGGGCCTGGTGGGGCCAACGTCCTGACTTTC.

The chain combines TRBV7-9 with TRBJ2-4; a weak D match, TRBD1 (6 bases). The length of the CDR3 is 14 residues. The germline V gene has CDR1 SEHNR and CDR2 FQNEAQ (reference sequence). Trimming shortened V by 2 bases and J by 3 bases, and 8 bases separated the two germline ends. CDR3 residues: CASSLQGNKNIQYF. CDR3 coding DNA: TGTGCCAGCAGCTTACAGGGGAACAAAAACATTCAGTACTTC.

The CDR3 DNA reads as TGTGCCAGCAGCGTAGTAGGTAGCGGGGGGCCCAGCGGGAGCACGCAGTATTTT. This translates into CASSVVGSGGPSGSTQYF. The genes are TRBV9 and TRBJ2-3; 10 bases are shared with TRBD2. Germline V gives CDR1 SGDLS, CDR2 YYNGEE. J gave up 9 bases and V 0 bases, and 16 bases lay outside the gene matches. The CDR3 is made up of 18 amino acids.

This chain joins TRBV9 and TRBJ1-6; 9 bases map to TRBD1. V shed 3 bases, J shed 14 bases, and the junction held 3 bases outside the gene matches. The germline V gene encodes CDR1 SGDLS and CDR2 YYNGEE. This CDR3 has 12 amino acids. The CDR3 here is CASSGQGESLHF. In DNA, the CDR3 is TGTGCCAGCAGCGGACAGGGGGAGTCCCTCCACTTT.

This chain links TRBV5-1 with TRBJ2-1, with 10 positions matching TRBD2. This CDR3 region has 15 residues. CDR1 SGHRS and CDR2 YFSETQ come from the germline V gene. J was trimmed by 8 bases and V by 4 bases; bases with no gene match: 9. The CDR3 protein is CASSGQRGGGDEQFF. CDR3 sequence (DNA): TGCGCCAGCAGCGGGCAGCGGGGGGGCGGGGATGAGCAGTTCTTC. The full variable domain, with the rest looked up from reference TRBV5-1 and TRBJ2-1, is KAGVTQTPRYLIKTRGQQVTLSCSPISGHRSVSWYQQTPGQGLQFLFEYFSETQRNKGNFPGRFSGRQFSNSRSEMNVSTLELGDSALYLCASSGQRGGGDEQFFGPGTRLTVL.

The rearrangement links TRBV2 to TRBJ2-5; 12 nucleotides match TRBD1. V lost 0 bases to trimming and J lost 4 bases; unmatched junction nucleotides: 3. Germline CDR1 SNHLY, CDR2 FYNNEI. The CDR3 has 16 amino acids. The chain's CDR3 is CASSEARDRGRETQYF. In nucleotides, the CDR3 is TGTGCCAGCAGTGAAGCGCGGGACAGGGGGCGAGAGACCCAGTACTTC.

This chain links TRBV5-4 with TRBJ2-7; TRBD1 might be the D (8 bases). This CDR3 is 14 amino acids long. The germline V and J ends were trimmed by 4 bases and 5 bases, with 16 bases remaining between them. In germline, CDR1 is SGHNT, CDR2 YYREEE (reference sequence). CDR3 loop: CASSPRTGRDEQYF. The CDR3 DNA follows: TGTGCCAGCAGCCCACGGACAGGGAGGGACGAGCAGTACTTC.

The genes are TRBV5-8 and TRBJ1-2; D is perhaps TRBD1 (5 bases). The CDR3 has 15 residues. Per germline, CDR1 SGHTS and CDR2 YDEGEE. V gave up 1 base and J gave up 6 bases, with 16 bases separating them. The CDR3, as DNA: TGTGCCAGCAGCTTGTGGCAGGGCGCAGGCAATGGCTACACCTTC. Its translation is CASSLWQGAGNGYTF. The full variable domain, rest sourced from reference TRBV5-8 and TRBJ1-2, is EAGVTQSPTHLIKTRGQQATLRCSPISGHTSVYWYQQALGLGLQFLLWYDEGEERNRGNFPPRFSGRQFPNYSSELNVNALELEDSALYLCASSLWQGAGNGYTFGSGTRLTVV.

The chain uses TRBV10-3 and TRBJ2-3; 16 bases agree with TRBD2. This CDR3 is built from 20 residues. V lost 6 bases and J lost 2; bases outside the gene matches: 14. Germline V lookup: CDR1 ENHRY, CDR2 SYGVKD. CDR3 in amino acids: CAISGPGTSGGARNTDTQYF. The DNA for the CDR3 is TGTGCCATCAGCGGACCCGGGACTAGCGGGGGGGCCAGGAACACAGATACGCAGTATTTT.

The V and J genes are TRBV7-9 and TRBJ1-1; 9 positions match TRBD1. The CDR3 spans 15 residues. From germline, CDR1 is SEHNR and CDR2 FQNEAQ (reference sequence). V dropped 5 bases and J dropped 5; count of bases not matched to a gene: 9. CDR3 DNA: TGTGCCAGCAGCCTACAACAGGGGGCGGAAACTGAAGCTTTCTTT. As protein: CASSLQQGAETEAFF.

CDR3 nucleotides: TGTGCCAGCAGCTTAGATGGGGCGGTGAACACTGAAGCTTTCTTT. Translation gives CASSLDGAVNTEAFF. This chain joins TRBV7-2 and TRBJ1-1, with a possible D match to TRBD1 (5 bases). This CDR3 has 15 amino acids. V shed 1 base and J shed 0 bases, with 9 bases lying between them. CDR1 is SGHTA and CDR2 is FQGNSA in the germline V gene.

As for this clone: The same CDR3 can be traced to other DNA sequences in this sample. J is TRBJ1-2 and V is TRBV5-1; TRBD1 is a possible D gene (5 bases). V lost 0 bases and J 6 bases, leaving 9 bases between the germline ends. The CDR3 sequence is 13 residues long. Germline CDR1 is SGHRS and CDR2 is YFSETQ. DNA for the CDR3: TGCGCCAGCAGCTTGGGGCAGGGCGATGGCTACACCTTC. It translates to CASSLGQGDGYTF.

The rearrangement uses TRBV25-1 and TRBJ2-5; maybe TRBD1 (5 bases). The length of the CDR3 is 14 residues. Germline CDR1 reads MGHDK; CDR2 reads SYGVNS. Trimming removed 4 bases at V and 0 bases at J, with 9 bases between. CDR3 amino acids: CASSGQTYQETQYF. The CDR3 DNA reads as TGTGCCAGCAGTGGACAGACGTACCAAGAGACCCAGTACTTC.